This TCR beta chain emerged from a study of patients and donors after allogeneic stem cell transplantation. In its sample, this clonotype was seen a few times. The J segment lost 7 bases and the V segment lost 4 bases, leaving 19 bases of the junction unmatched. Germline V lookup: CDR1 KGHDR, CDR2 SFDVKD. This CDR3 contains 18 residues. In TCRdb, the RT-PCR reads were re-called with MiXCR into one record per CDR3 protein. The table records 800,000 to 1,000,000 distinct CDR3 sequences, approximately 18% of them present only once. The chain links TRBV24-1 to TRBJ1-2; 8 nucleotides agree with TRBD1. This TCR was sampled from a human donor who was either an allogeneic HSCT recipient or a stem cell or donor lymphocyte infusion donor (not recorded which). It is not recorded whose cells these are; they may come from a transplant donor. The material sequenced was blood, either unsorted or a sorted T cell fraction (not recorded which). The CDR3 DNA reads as TGTGCCACCAGTGACTCACGTGCGGACAGGGCCGTGCTCCCTGGCTACACCTTC. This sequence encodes CATSDSRADRAVLPGYTF.